These T cell receptor beta chains were read from a single sample in a study of T cell responses to AZD1222 COVID-19 vaccine. The data were produced by immunoSEQ multiplex PCR, yet TCRdb's version contains in-frame clones alone and is incomplete. The data show 200,000 or so clones, 85% to 95% seen once. The input for sequencing was peripheral blood, taken on day 0 of AZD1222 vaccination. These receptors came from an adult in good health. Both conserved end residues are part of each CDR3. The D gene is left open where the match is weak. Size is omitted from some rows. Given values are once, few, many or a class for expanded clones.

V	J	D	size	DNA	CDR3
TRBV7-2	TRBJ1-1	.	.	TGTGCCAGCAGTCTCGGACCCGGGGGGACTGAAGCTTTCTTT	CASSLGPGGTEAFF
TRBV9	TRBJ1-5	.	once	TGTGCCAGCAGCGTAGGAGGGGGGGATCAGCCCCAGCATTTT	CASSVGGGDQPQHF
TRBV5-4	TRBJ2-3	TRBD2	.	TGTGCCAGCAGCTCAGGACTAGCGGGAGCGTCAGATACGCAGTATTTT	CASSSGLAGASDTQYF
TRBV19	TRBJ1-3	.	.	TGTGCCAGTAGGGAGACAGAGGCAAGCGGAAACACCATATATTTT	CASRETEASGNTIYF
TRBV5-4	TRBJ2-7	.	.	TGTGCCAGCAGCTTTCAGGGGAGGTCCTACGAGCAGTACTTC	CASSFQGRSYEQYF
TRBV29-1	TRBJ2-1	TRBD1	.	TGCAGCGTTGAAGGAGGGACAGGGGGTGAGGGTTACAATGAGCAGTTCTTC	CSVEGGTGGEGYNEQFF
TRBV7-2	TRBJ2-7	.	.	TGTGCCAGCAGCTTAGATCTTGGCGAGCAGTACTTC	CASSLDLGEQYF
TRBV24-1	TRBJ2-1	.	.	TGTGCCACCAGTGATGGCAGGGTCGACAATGAGCAGTTCTTC	CATSDGRVDNEQFF
TRBV7-9	TRBJ1-1	.	.	TGTGCCAGCAGCTTAAGTGGGGCCATGAACACTGAAGCTTTCTTT	CASSLSGAMNTEAFF
TRBV12-3/TRBV12-4	TRBJ1-2	TRBD1	.	TGTGCCAGCAGTTTCCGACAGGGGCCTGGCTACACCTTC	CASSFRQGPGYTF
TRBV7-8	TRBJ2-7	TRBD2	.	TGTGCCAGCACACTAGCGGGAAACTCCTACGAGCAGTACTTC	CASTLAGNSYEQYF